This T cell receptor (beta chain) appears in the sequencing data of a study of blood T cell repertoires in COVID-19 (TCRdb year 2020). Looking at the study overall: Samples from collaborators originated in the United States, Italy and Spain and spanned both the acute and convalescent phases of COVID-19. The repertoires were released in a freely available public database intended as a resource for research on the immune response to SARS-CoV-2. Deeply sampled blood TCRbeta repertoires from subjects exposed to, actively infected with, or recovered from COVID-19 were included in the dataset. Samples were obtained from the ongoing ImmuneRACE study (first 160 participants) and from 1,254 subjects provided by 6 global collaborators. A de-identified subject ID, COVID-19 status, age in years and sex were almost always included in the sample metadata. The material from the prospective study consisted of cDNA or gDNA derived from T cells, B-cell-depleted T cells, or PBMCs. Where available, HLA class I and class II types were taken from metadata supplied by the sample provider and were not determined by assay-based typing.

The study at large found these results: The quantity of clinical and demographic metadata differed by source and by participant and was supplied without curation.

One collaborating source in Seattle enrolled patients while the patients were actively infected and followed the patients over time throughout the course of disease. Each collaborating institution followed its own protocols to collect whole blood in K2EDTA tubes. For TCRbeta analysis, collaborator samples were shipped as frozen whole blood, as isolated PBMCs, or as DNA extracted from either sample type. As concerns this clone: The specificity of this receptor is unknown. It has no much larger one-base neighbor in the sample; base qualities were not kept.

From V the trimming removes 1 base and from J it removes 6 bases, while the gene matches leave 10 bases of the junction unaccounted for. From cysteine to phenylalanine, the CDR3 is 16 amino acids long. Just the 48-base CDR3 DNA is kept, in frame starting at base 1. The germline V gene (reference sequence) supplies CDR1 SGHNT and CDR2 YYREEE. TCRbeta CDR3 regions were amplified from genomic DNA by means of the immunoSEQ Assay, a bias-controlled multiplex PCR. In the authors' own workflow: The number of nucleated cells in each sample was estimated from the amplification of reference gene primers within the assay. To quantify the absolute abundance of each unique TCRbeta CDR3 rearrangement, sequence reads were collapsed and filtered. Productive Simpson clonality was computed per sample as the square root of Simpson's diversity index over productive rearrangements. This immuneACCESS table, as held by TCRdb, lists in-frame sequences with V and J called but not all clones. Of the missing ones, under half trace to an unresolved V gene in checked studies; the others have no known cause. The D gene and trimming were derived from the DNA, and the V and J assignments and clone size from that table. Recorded for this sample are around 60,000 clones; around 83% of them occurred a single time. The ten largest clones add up to roughly 10% of the sample.

Input material: peripheral blood. The V gene is TRBV5-4 and the J gene is TRBJ2-3, and 8 junctional nucleotides match TRBD2. This clonotype was obtained from a man aged 50 to 59 with COVID-19, enrolled during active disease. The nucleotides are TGTGCCAGCAGCTTGAAAGTTGGCGGGAGGTTGGATACGCAGTATTTT. It translates as CASSLKVGGRLDTQYF.